This T cell receptor (beta chain) was profiled in a study of Ad26.COV2.S vaccination and SARS-CoV-2 variants. Study conclusions and caveats: Overall T cell responses may have been underestimated by the analyses of TCR breadth and depth.

Sequencing was performed with immunoSEQ multiplex PCR; in TCRdb, only in-frame clones are kept and a portion is missing. The top ten clones hold roughly 3.1% of a sample with 300,000 to 400,000 clones, roughly 91% of them seen once. Treatment denoted: roughly 19 received Ad26.COV2.S at low or high dose, single or two shots; 5 received placebo; per-sample allocation not given. On day 63 after the first injection, vaccine and placebo recipients gave samples. Comment on this clone: Its target is unknown.

This specimen was peripheral blood, taken in a trial of Ad26.COV2.S vaccine versus placebo. The receptor comes from a person between 18 and 60 years old who received the Ad26.COV2.S COVID-19 vaccine or a placebo.

The CDR3 region is CASRGRESYGYTF. In nucleotides, the CDR3 is TGTGCCAGTCGCGGCAGGGAAAGCTATGGCTACACCTTC. The gene calls are TRBV19 and TRBJ1-2; D might be TRBD1 (5 bases). Germline V CDR1 and CDR2: LNHDA, SQIVND (reference sequence). The CDR3 has 13 residues. V lost 8 bases and J lost 4, with 14 bases in between.